These 8 T cell receptor beta chains share one sample of origin, sequenced in a study of T-cell memory formation after mild COVID-19. TCRdb called the 5' RACE reads again in MiXCR, with one record for every CDR3 protein. The table includes approximately 490,000 distinct CDR3 sequences, around 21% detected once. Material: PBMCs or a T cell subset sorted from them (not recorded which). All receptors derive from an adult woman who had mild COVID-19 (a few samples of this study predate the infection). Cell type and time point are not known.

This clonotype was picked up one time. The rearrangement links TRBV5-1 to TRBJ2-7, with TRBD2 matching 7 bases. V shed 2 bases, J shed 6 bases, and the junction held 8 bases outside the gene matches. Germline assignment: CDR1 SGHRS and CDR2 YFSETQ. The CDR3 sequence is 14 residues long. DNA for the CDR3: TGCGCCAGCAGCTTTTCTAGCGGTGAACTCGAGCAGTACTTC. It yields the protein CASSFSSGELEQYF.

The rearrangement links TRBV6-5 to TRBJ2-1; 7 bases map to TRBD1. The germline V gene encodes CDR1 MNHEY and CDR2 SVGAGI. CDR3 length equals 19 residues. V shed 0 bases, J shed 4 bases, and the junction held 15 bases outside the gene matches. The CDR3 reads CASSYSMVQKGAGYNEQFF. DNA of the CDR3: TGTGCCAGCAGTTACTCGATGGTCCAAAAGGGGGCAGGTTACAATGAGCAGTTCTTC.

This clonotype was seen a handful of times. In DNA form, the CDR3 reads TGCAGCGTTCAAGCAGGGGTGGCTGAAGCTTTCTTT. The encoded protein is CSVQAGVAEAFF. V is TRBV29-1 and J is TRBJ1-1; D perhaps matches TRBD1 (6 bases). The CDR3 length is 12 residues. Per the germline V gene, CDR1 is SQVTM and CDR2 is ANQGSEA. Trimming stripped 5 bases from V and 6 bases from J, with 13 bases between.

The rearrangement joins TRBV6-5 to TRBJ2-1; 8 bases match TRBD1. The CDR3 is 14 amino acids. J gave up 7 bases and V 6 bases, and 8 bases lay outside the gene matches. Germline CDR1 and CDR2: MNHEY and SVGAGI. The chain's CDR3 is CASSRTGFENEQFF. The CDR3, as DNA: TGTGCCAGCAGCAGGACAGGGTTTGAGAATGAGCAGTTCTTC.

This clonotype turned up a few times. The chain uses TRBV5-1 and TRBJ2-3; D call uncertain. The length of the CDR3 is 14 residues. V lost 2 bases and J lost 2, with 9 bases in between. The germline CDR1 and CDR2 sequences are SGHRS and YFSETQ. This CDR3 reads CASSFGRYTDTQYF. The DNA for the CDR3 is TGCGCCAGCAGCTTTGGAAGGTACACAGATACGCAGTATTTT.

This clonotype was picked up a small number of times. V gene TRBV7-9 combines with J gene TRBJ2-3, with 11 positions matching TRBD2. Trimming cost V 5 bases and J 4 bases; bases outside gene matches: 5. CDR1 and CDR2 from the germline V gene are SEHNR and FQNEAQ (reference sequence). The CDR3 is 15 residues long. CDR3 amino acids: CASSVTSGKADTQYF. CDR3 bases: TGTGCCAGCAGCGTGACTAGCGGGAAGGCAGATACGCAGTATTTT.

This clonotype was detected ten times or more. The chain uses TRBV7-2 and TRBJ2-5; no definite D call. Germline assignment: CDR1 SGHTA and CDR2 FQGNSA. The CDR3 contains 13 residues. V was shortened by 0 bases and J by 4 bases, with 6 bases between the two germline ends. The CDR3 DNA reads as TGTGCCAGCAGCTTAGCCCAGATAGAGACCCAGTACTTC. It codes for CASSLAQIETQYF.

At least ten counts were recorded for this clonotype. The rearrangement links TRBV9 to TRBJ2-7; D not resolved. The ends were cut back, 4 bases at V and 4 bases at J, with 15 bases in the middle. There are 14 residues in the CDR3. The germline V gene has CDR1 SGDLS and CDR2 YYNGEE. CDR3 in DNA: TGTGCCAGCAGCAAGAGACAAGAAGGGTACGAGCAGTACTTC. As protein: CASSKRQEGYEQYF. Together with reference TRBV9 and TRBJ2-7, the CDR3 gives the full variable domain: DSGVTQTPKHLITATGQRVTLRCSPRSGDLSVYWYQQSLDQGLQFLIQYYNGEERAKGNILERFSAQQFPDLHSELNLSSLELGDSALYFCASSKRQEGYEQYFGPGTRLTVT.